The next 31 T cell receptor beta chains were all read from a single sample in a study of CD8+ T cells in alopecia areata. RNA, once extracted, was reverse transcribed into cDNA for use as the sequencing template. Libraries were prepared by immunoSEQ multiplex PCR; TCRdb keeps only in-frame clonotypes and omits some of them. The data hold about 150,000 clones, with 87% observed a single time. The source material was CD8+ T cells sorted from blood, sampled at week 0. These receptors originate from a human donor with alopecia areata.

J is TRBJ2-7 and V is TRBV29-1, with 11 positions matching TRBD2. Germline CDR1 SQVTM, CDR2 ANQGSEA. The CDR3 length is 14 residues. V shed 4 bases and J 2 bases; nucleotides not matched to a gene: 4. CDR3 bases: TGCAGCGTTGGACTAGCGGGGACCGCCTACGAGCAGTACTTC. The encoded protein is CSVGLAGTAYEQYF.

In this sample, this clone turned up a few times. This sequence joins TRBV13 and TRBJ2-7; D not resolved. V lost 4 bases and J lost 6, with 10 bases in between. The CDR3 contains 12 residues. Germline CDR1 PRHDT, CDR2 FYEKMQ (reference sequence). The CDR3 nucleotides read TGTGCCAGCAGCTCGACCCCTCTCGAGCAGTACTTC. Translating it yields CASSSTPLEQYF.

The V call is TRBV13, the J call TRBJ1-1, with D uncertain. This CDR3 comprises 15 residues. In germline, CDR1 is PRHDT, CDR2 FYEKMQ (reference sequence). Trimming pared 3 bases from V and 2 bases from J, leaving 13 bases between. In DNA form, the CDR3 reads TGTGCCAGCAGCTTGTCCCTGGAGGTAAACACTGAAGCTTTCTTT. Amino acids: CASSLSLEVNTEAFF.

The J gene is TRBJ1-1, the V gene TRBV13; possible D gene TRBD1, 6 bases. This CDR3 contains 15 residues. CDR1 PRHDT and CDR2 FYEKMQ come from the germline V gene (reference sequence). V was shortened by 5 bases and J by 5 bases, with 18 bases between the two germline ends. The CDR3 protein is CASSVEQGGVTEAFF. The CDR3 coding sequence is TGTGCCAGCAGCGTTGAACAGGGTGGGGTAACTGAAGCTTTCTTT.

The chain is built from TRBV5-8 and TRBJ1-5; a possible D gene is TRBD1 (6 bases). Germline CDR1 and CDR2: SGHTS and YDEGEE. Trimming took 6 bases from V and 0 from J, leaving 13 bases between them. CDR3 length equals 15 residues. The CDR3 loop reads CASTEGTLSNQPQHF. In DNA, the CDR3 is TGTGCCAGCACCGAGGGGACACTTAGCAATCAGCCCCAGCATTTT.

Only one count was recorded for this clone. The DNA for the CDR3 is TGTGCCAGCAGCTTAGTGGCAGCCCAGAACACCGGGGAGCTGTTTTTT. It specifies CASSLVAAQNTGELFF. The V and J genes are TRBV7-9 and TRBJ2-2, with D unclear. Germline V gene lookup returns CDR1 SEHNR and CDR2 FQNEAQ (reference sequence). The CDR3 consists of 16 residues. Trimming cost V 1 base and J 1 base, with 10 bases left between them.

The rearrangement uses TRBV19 and TRBJ1-4; D is ambiguous. The CDR3 has 14 residues. Trimming cost V 7 bases and J 8 bases, with 17 bases left between them. CDR1 is LNHDA, CDR2 SQIVND, per germline (reference sequence). In nucleotides, the CDR3 is TGTGCCAGTACCTTGGGTCCCACAGTAGAAAAACTGTTTTTT. This translates into CASTLGPTVEKLFF.

This sequence joins TRBV27 and TRBJ2-5; D is undetermined. Germline-derived CDR1 and CDR2 are MNHEY and SMNVEV (reference sequence). The CDR3 runs to 12 residues. The V end was cut by 5 bases, the J end by 5 bases, with 9 bases between. The CDR3 reads CASSPRGETQYF. CDR3 sequence (DNA): TGTGCCAGCAGTCCGCGTGGGGAGACCCAGTACTTC.

The chain employs TRBV5-4 and TRBJ2-3; D gene uncertain. The CDR3 spans 15 residues. Trimming stripped 0 bases from V and 0 bases from J, with 8 bases between. Germline V gene sequence: CDR1 SGHNT, CDR2 YYREEE (reference sequence). The CDR3, as DNA: TGTGCCAGCAGCTTGGCCGCCTCAAGCACAGATACGCAGTATTTT. This sequence encodes CASSLAASSTDTQYF.

Only one count was recorded for this clone. The rearrangement uses TRBV7-9 and TRBJ2-2; 7 positions agree with TRBD1. Germline trimming cut 5 bases from V and 4 bases from J; bases unmatched to any gene: 10. Per the germline V gene, CDR1 is SEHNR and CDR2 is FQNEAQ (reference sequence). The CDR3 spans 16 residues. The CDR3 DNA is TGTGCCAGCAGCCCTCCGACAGGGATTTTCACCGGGGAGCTGTTTTTT. This translates into CASSPPTGIFTGELFF.

The rearrangement links TRBV11-3 to TRBJ2-1, with 10 bases lining up with TRBD2. Germline lookup yields CDR1 SGHNT and CDR2 YENEEA. The CDR3 consists of 17 residues. V lost 5 bases, J lost 4 bases, and 11 bases stayed unmatched. Here the CDR3 reads CASSQGGSGGSYNEQFF. The CDR3 nucleotides read TGTGCCAGCAGCCAGGGCGGTAGCGGGGGGTCGTACAATGAGCAGTTCTTC.

V usage is TRBV29-1 and J usage is TRBJ1-2, with D possibly being TRBD1 (6 bases). The CDR3 runs 13 residues. The ends were cut back, 4 bases at V and 2 bases at J, with 11 bases in the middle. Germline-derived CDR1 and CDR2 are SQVTM and ANQGSEA. The CDR3 is CSVVLGGNYGYTF. Here the CDR3 DNA reads TGCAGCGTTGTACTAGGGGGAAACTATGGCTACACCTTC.

This sequence joins TRBV5-1 and TRBJ2-1, with 8 positions matching TRBD1. CDR3 size: 16 residues. Germline V gene sequence: CDR1 SGHRS, CDR2 YFSETQ. The trim removed 4 bases at V and 8 bases at J, leaving 14 bases unmatched. The CDR3 loop is CASSGGRGQDFHEQFF. CDR3 in DNA: TGCGCCAGCAGCGGCGGCCGGGGACAGGATTTTCATGAGCAGTTCTTC.

This chain uses TRBV30 with TRBJ2-7; possibly TRBD1 or TRBD2 for D (6 bases each). This CDR3 has 13 residues. The germline gives CDR1 GTSNPN, CDR2 SVGIG (reference sequence). V shed 0 bases and J shed 13 bases, with 19 bases lying between them. CDR3 protein: CAWSVPGGTSFYF. CDR3 nucleotides: TGTGCCTGGAGTGTACCCGGGGGCACCTCCTTTTACTTC.

V gene TRBV5-1 combines with J gene TRBJ2-7, with TRBD2 matching 11 bases. Germline V gene lookup returns CDR1 SGHRS and CDR2 YFSETQ. Trimming removed 3 bases from V and 2 bases from J; junction bases left unmatched: 4. The CDR3 extends over 15 amino acids. The CDR3 nucleotides are TGCGCCAGCAGCTCGGGACTAGCGGATCCCTACGAGCAGTACTTC. Translating gives CASSSGLADPYEQYF.

This clone was seen a handful of times. The chain links TRBV27 to TRBJ1-1; D call uncertain. The CDR3 sequence is 14 residues long. The V end was cut by 4 bases, the J end by 0 bases, with 9 bases between. Germline CDR1 MNHEY, CDR2 SMNVEV (reference sequence). DNA for the CDR3: TGTGCCAGCAGTTATTCTGGACTGAACACTGAAGCTTTCTTT. Its translation is CASSYSGLNTEAFF.

This clone came up once. The chain combines TRBV7-9 with TRBJ2-7; 7 nucleotides agree with TRBD1. CDR1 and CDR2 (germline): SEHNR, FQNEAQ (reference sequence). The CDR3 contains 16 residues. Trimming removed 5 bases from V and 4 bases from J; junction bases left unmatched: 14. The CDR3 DNA sequence: TGTGCCAGCAGCCCGCCCCAGGGGACAGTGGGATACGAGCAGTACTTC. Residues: CASSPPQGTVGYEQYF.

The CDR3 DNA reads TGTGCCAGTAGTATAGATCCGACAGGCGCTAACTATGGCTACACCTTC. It translates to CASSIDPTGANYGYTF. The chain joins TRBV19 to TRBJ1-2; D is perhaps TRBD1 (6 bases). In germline, CDR1 is LNHDA, CDR2 SQIVND (reference sequence). This CDR3 is built from 16 residues. V lost 0 bases to trimming and J lost 0 bases, with 11 bases between them.

CDR3 sequence: CASRTGKYTEAFF. CDR3 coding DNA: TGCGCCAGCAGGACAGGGAAATACACTGAAGCTTTCTTT. V gene TRBV10-2 combines with J gene TRBJ1-1; 7 bases align to TRBD1. The CDR3 sequence is 13 residues long. Germline values: CDR1 WSHSY, CDR2 SAAADI. The ends lost 6 bases at V and 3 bases at J; junction bases unmatched: 4.

This clone was recorded a few times. The chain recombines TRBV6-1 with TRBJ1-1; D remains unclear. The CDR3 runs 15 residues. Germline values: CDR1 MNHNS, CDR2 SASEGT. V was clipped by 3 bases and J by 0 bases, with 11 bases between them. CDR3 DNA: TGTGCCAGCAGTGATAGGGAGATGCTGAACACTGAAGCTTTCTTT. It translates to CASSDREMLNTEAFF.

V usage is TRBV23-1 and J usage is TRBJ1-5; 7 nucleotides match TRBD1. TRBV23-1 is sorted into the ORF group, with uncertain function. CDR3 length equals 15 residues. The V gene end was trimmed by 0 bases and the J gene end by 1 base; junction bases not matched to a gene: 0. The CDR3 DNA reads as TGCGCCAGCAGTCAATCGGGACAGAGCAATCAGCCCCAGCATTTT. As protein: CASSQSGQSNQPQHF.

The V call is TRBV5-1, the J call TRBJ2-7, with D possibly TRBD2 on 6 matching bases. This CDR3 has 15 amino acids. V was pared by 4 bases and J by 3 bases, with 17 bases between. Germline assignment: CDR1 SGHRS and CDR2 YFSETQ. DNA of the CDR3: TGCGCCAGCAGCCCAGAGGGGAGGCTAAGCTACGAGCAGTACTTC. Amino acid sequence: CASSPEGRLSYEQYF.

This rearrangement joins TRBV2 to TRBJ1-2, with D possibly being TRBD1 (6 bases). CDR3 length equals 15 residues. Looked up from germline, CDR1 is SNHLY and CDR2 is FYNNEI. V lost 9 bases and J lost 4, with 21 bases in between. CDR3 DNA sequence: TGTGCCAGTCATTCCCCCGGACAGACGATCTATGGCTACACCTTC. Amino acid sequence: CASHSPGQTIYGYTF.

The V and J genes are TRBV7-9 and TRBJ2-7; D is tentatively TRBD1 or TRBD2 (5 bases each). The germline V gene encodes CDR1 SEHNR and CDR2 FQNEAQ (reference sequence). V lost 5 bases and J 8 bases, leaving 13 bases between the germline ends. This CDR3 contains 12 residues. The CDR3 coding sequence is TGTGCCAGCAGCATAGGGACGGGCAAGCAGTACTTC. It yields the protein CASSIGTGKQYF.

The rearrangement uses TRBV25-1 and TRBJ2-5, with 10 bases matching TRBD1. The DNA end favors TRBJ2-7, so the J call may be wrong. Looked up from germline, CDR1 is MGHDK and CDR2 is SYGVNS. The CDR3 runs to 15 residues. The CDR3 loop is CASSGPDRGDYEQYF. CDR3 nucleotide sequence: TGTGCCAGCAGTGGCCCGGACAGGGGGGACTACGAGCAGTACTTC.

The chain has TRBV29-1 and TRBJ1-1, with D unresolved. Germline assignment: CDR1 SQVTM and CDR2 ANQGSEA. Trimming stripped 2 bases from V and 6 bases from J, with 7 bases between. CDR3 length: 11 amino acids. CDR3 in DNA: TGCAGCGTTGAATTGGAGCCTGAAGCTTTCTTT. It codes for CSVELEPEAFF.

J is TRBJ1-1 and V is TRBV29-1, with 9 bases identical to TRBD1. The J segment lost 1 base and the V segment lost 1 base, leaving 7 bases of the junction unmatched. Germline V lookup: CDR1 SQVTM, CDR2 ANQGSEA. The CDR3 covers 16 residues. The CDR3 nucleotides read TGCAGCGTTGAAGGGGGACAGGGATATCCGAACACTGAAGCTTTCTTT. This gives the protein CSVEGGQGYPNTEAFF.

Worth noting for this clone: The germline gene is not matched at one end of the junction; a read error may be the cause. Other DNA variants within this sample encode the same CDR3. V and J are TRBV6-5 and TRBJ2-2; possibly TRBD1 or TRBD2 for D (6 bases each). Germline CDR1 and CDR2: MNHEY and SVGAGI. This CDR3 contains 14 residues. The CDR3, as DNA: TGTGCCAGCAGTTACGGAAGGGGGGCCGGGGAGCTGTTTTTC. Amino acid sequence: CASSYGRGAGELFF.

This sequence joins TRBV14 and TRBJ2-3; 11 nucleotides agree with TRBD2. The junction had 6 bases not matched to a gene; V was cut back by 0 bases and J by 4 bases. The CDR3 totals 17 residues. Germline V gives CDR1 SGHDN, CDR2 FVKESK. CDR3 sequence (DNA): TGTGCCAGCAGCCAAGATCGGCTAGCGGGAGGTTCAGATACGCAGTATTTT. This translates into CASSQDRLAGGSDTQYF.

CDR3 region: CASSQGSPTEAFF. The CDR3 DNA sequence: TGTGCCAGCAGTCAGGGGAGCCCTACTGAAGCTTTCTTT. This chain uses TRBV6-5 with TRBJ1-1, with a weak D call TRBD1 (6 bases). V was clipped by 5 bases and J by 5 bases, with 12 bases between them. Germline lookup yields CDR1 MNHEY and CDR2 SVGAGI. CDR3 length: 13 residues.

The chain combines TRBV4-1 with TRBJ2-7; 7 bases align to TRBD1. CDR3 length: 17 amino acids. Germline V gene data show CDR1 as MGHRA and CDR2 as YSYEKL. V shed 1 base and J 0 bases; nucleotides not matched to a gene: 9. CDR3 bases: TGCGCCAGCAGCCAAGGGCCGGTGGCAGGGGGCTCCTACGAGCAGTACTTC. It codes for CASSQGPVAGGSYEQYF.